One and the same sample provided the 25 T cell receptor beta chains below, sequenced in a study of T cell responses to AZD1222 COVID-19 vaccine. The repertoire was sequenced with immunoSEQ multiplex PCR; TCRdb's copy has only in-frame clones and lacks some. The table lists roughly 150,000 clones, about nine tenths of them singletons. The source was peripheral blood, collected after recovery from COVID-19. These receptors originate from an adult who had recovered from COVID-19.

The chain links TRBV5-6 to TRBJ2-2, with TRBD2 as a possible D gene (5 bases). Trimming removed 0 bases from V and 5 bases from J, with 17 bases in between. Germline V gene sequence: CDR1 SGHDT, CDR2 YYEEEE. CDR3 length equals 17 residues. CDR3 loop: CASSLVRKLQRTGELFF. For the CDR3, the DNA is TGTGCCAGCAGCTTGGTGCGAAAGTTGCAGCGGACCGGGGAGCTGTTTTTT.

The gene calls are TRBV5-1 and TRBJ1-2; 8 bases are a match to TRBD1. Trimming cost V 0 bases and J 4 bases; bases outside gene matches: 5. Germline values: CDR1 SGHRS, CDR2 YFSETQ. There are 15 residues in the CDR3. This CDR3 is CASSLAVGQGYGYTF. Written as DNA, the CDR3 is TGCGCCAGCAGCTTGGCCGTCGGACAGGGCTATGGCTACACCTTC.

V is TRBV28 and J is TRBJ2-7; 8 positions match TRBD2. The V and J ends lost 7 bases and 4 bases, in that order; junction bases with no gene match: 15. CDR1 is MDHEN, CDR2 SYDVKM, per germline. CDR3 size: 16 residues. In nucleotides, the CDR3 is TGTGCCAGCATCCCCGGGGGGGGGCGGATGAAGTACGAGCAGTACTTC. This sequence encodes CASIPGGGRMKYEQYF.

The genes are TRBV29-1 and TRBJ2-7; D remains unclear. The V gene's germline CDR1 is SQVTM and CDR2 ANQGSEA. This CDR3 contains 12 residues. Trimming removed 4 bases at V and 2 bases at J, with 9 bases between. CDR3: CSVGRSAYEQYF. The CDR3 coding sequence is TGCAGCGTTGGACGCAGCGCCTACGAGCAGTACTTC.

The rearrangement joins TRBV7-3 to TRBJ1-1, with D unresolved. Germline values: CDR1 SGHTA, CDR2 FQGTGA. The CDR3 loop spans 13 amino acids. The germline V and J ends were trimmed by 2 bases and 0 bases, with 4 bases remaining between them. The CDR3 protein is CASSLYVNTEAFF. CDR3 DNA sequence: TGTGCCAGCAGCTTATATGTGAACACTGAAGCTTTCTTT.

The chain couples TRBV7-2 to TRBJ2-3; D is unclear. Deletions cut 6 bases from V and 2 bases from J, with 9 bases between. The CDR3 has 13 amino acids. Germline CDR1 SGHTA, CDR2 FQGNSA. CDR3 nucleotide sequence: TGTGCCAGCAGTCGGGCATACACAGATACGCAGTATTTT. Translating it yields CASSRAYTDTQYF.

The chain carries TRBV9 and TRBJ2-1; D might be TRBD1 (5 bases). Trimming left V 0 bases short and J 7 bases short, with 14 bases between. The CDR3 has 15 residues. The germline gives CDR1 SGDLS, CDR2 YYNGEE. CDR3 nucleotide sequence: TGTGCCAGCAGCGTAGATTTGGGCCAGGGAAATGAGCAGTTCTTC. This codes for CASSVDLGQGNEQFF.

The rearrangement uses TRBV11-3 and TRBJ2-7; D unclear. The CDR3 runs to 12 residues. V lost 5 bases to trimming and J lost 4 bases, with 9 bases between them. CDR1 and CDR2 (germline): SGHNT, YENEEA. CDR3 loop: CASSRGGYEQYF. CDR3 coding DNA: TGTGCCAGCAGCCGAGGTGGTTACGAGCAGTACTTC.

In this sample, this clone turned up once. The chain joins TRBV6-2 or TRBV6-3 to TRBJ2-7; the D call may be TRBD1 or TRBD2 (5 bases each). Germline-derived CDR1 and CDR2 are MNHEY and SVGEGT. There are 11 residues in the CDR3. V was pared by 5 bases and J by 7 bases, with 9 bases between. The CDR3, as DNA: TGTGCCAGCAGTCCGGGACCGGAGCAGTACTTC. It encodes CASSPGPEQYF.

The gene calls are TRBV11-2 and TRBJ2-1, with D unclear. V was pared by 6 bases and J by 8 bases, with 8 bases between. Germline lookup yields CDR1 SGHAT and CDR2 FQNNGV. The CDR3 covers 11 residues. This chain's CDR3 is CASRMGYEQFF. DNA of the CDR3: TGTGCCAGCAGGATGGGATATGAGCAGTTCTTC.

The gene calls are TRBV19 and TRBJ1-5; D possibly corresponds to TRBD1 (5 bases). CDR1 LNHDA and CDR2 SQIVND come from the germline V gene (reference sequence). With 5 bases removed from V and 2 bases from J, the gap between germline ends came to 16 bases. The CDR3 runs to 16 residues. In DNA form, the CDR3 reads TGTGCCAGTAGTCTTCGAAGGGGAGGAGGCAATCAGCCCCAGCATTTT. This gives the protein CASSLRRGGGNQPQHF.

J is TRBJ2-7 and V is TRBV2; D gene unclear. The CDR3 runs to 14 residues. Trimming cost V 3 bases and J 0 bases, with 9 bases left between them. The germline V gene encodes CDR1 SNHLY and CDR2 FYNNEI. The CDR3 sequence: CASSDYFSSYEQYF. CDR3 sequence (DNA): TGTGCCAGCAGTGATTACTTTAGCTCCTACGAGCAGTACTTC.

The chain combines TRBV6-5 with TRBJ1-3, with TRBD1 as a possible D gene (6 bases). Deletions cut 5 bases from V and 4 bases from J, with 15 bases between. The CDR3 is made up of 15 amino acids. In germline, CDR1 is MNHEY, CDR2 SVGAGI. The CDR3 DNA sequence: TGTGCCAGCAGTCTAGGGGGGCGTAGAGGAAACACCATATATTTT. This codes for CASSLGGRRGNTIYF.

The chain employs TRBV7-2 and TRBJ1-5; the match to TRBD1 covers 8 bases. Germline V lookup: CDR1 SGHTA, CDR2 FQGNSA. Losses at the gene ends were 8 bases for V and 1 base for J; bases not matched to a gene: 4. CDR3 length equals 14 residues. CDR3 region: CASGQGGSNQPQHF. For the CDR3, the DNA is TGTGCCAGCGGACAGGGAGGGAGCAATCAGCCCCAGCATTTT.

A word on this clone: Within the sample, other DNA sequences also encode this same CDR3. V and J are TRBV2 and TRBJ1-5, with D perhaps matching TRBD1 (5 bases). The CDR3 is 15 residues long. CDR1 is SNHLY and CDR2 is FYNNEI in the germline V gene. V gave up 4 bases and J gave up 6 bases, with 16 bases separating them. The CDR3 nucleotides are TGTGCCAGCAGTGGGCGGGGGGGGTCAGGTCAGCCCCAGCATTTT. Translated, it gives CASSGRGGSGQPQHF.

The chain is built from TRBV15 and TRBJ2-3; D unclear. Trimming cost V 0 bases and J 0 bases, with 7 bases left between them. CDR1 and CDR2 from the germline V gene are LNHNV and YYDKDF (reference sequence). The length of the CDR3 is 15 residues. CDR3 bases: TGTGCCACCAGCAGAGATCTTGTCAGCACAGATACGCAGTATTTT. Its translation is CATSRDLVSTDTQYF.

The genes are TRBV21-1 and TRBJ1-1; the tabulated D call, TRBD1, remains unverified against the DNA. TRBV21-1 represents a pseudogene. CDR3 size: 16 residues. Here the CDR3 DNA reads TGTGCCAGCAGCAAAAGGGACAGGGGGCCGCACACTGAAGCTTTCTTT. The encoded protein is CASSKRDRGPHTEAFF.

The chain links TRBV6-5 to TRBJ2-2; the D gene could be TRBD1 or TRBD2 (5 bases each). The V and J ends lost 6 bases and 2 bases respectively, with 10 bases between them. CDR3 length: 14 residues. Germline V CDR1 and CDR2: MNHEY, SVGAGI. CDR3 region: CASRRDHNTGELFF. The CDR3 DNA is TGTGCCAGCAGACGGGACCATAACACCGGGGAGCTGTTTTTT.

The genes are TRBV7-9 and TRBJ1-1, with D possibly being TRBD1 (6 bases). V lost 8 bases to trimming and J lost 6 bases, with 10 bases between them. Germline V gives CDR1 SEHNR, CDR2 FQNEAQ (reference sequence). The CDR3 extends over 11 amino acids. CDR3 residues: CASGGGPEAFF. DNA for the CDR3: TGTGCCAGCGGGGGGGGCCCTGAAGCTTTCTTT. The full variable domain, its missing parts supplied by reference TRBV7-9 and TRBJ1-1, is DTGVSQNPRHKITKRGQNVTFRCDPISEHNRLYWYRQTLGQGPEFLTYFQNEAQLEKSRLLSDRFSAERPKGSFSTLEIQRTEQGDSAMYLCASGGGPEAFFGQGTRLTVV.

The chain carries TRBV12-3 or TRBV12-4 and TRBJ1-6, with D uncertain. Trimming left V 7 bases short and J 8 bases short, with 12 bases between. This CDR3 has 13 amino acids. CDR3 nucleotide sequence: TGTGCCAGCACCCGGCGAATGGATTCACCCCTCCACTTT. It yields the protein CASTRRMDSPLHF.

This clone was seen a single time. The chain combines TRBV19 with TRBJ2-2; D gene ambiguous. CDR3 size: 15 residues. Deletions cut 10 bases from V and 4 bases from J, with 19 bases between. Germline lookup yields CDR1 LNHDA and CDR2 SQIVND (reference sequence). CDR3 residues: CATREGRPSTGELFF. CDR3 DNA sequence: TGTGCCACTAGGGAAGGCAGACCCAGCACCGGGGAGCTGTTTTTT.

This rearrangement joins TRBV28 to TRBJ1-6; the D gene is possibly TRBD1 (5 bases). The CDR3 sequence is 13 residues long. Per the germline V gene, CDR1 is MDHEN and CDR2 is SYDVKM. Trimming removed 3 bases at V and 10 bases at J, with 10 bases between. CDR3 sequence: CASSFGGASPLHF. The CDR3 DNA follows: TGTGCCAGCAGTTTCGGAGGGGCCTCACCCCTCCACTTT.

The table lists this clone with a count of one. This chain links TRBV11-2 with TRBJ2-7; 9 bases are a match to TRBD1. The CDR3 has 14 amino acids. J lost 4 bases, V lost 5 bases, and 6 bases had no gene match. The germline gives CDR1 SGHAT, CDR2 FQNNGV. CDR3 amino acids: CASSHDRGGYEQYF. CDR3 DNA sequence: TGTGCCAGCAGCCACGACAGGGGGGGATACGAGCAGTACTTC.

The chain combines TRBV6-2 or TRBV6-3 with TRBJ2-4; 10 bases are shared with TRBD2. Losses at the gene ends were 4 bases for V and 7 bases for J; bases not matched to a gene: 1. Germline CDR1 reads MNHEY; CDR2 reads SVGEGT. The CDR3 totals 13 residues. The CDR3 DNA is TGTGCCAGCAGTTCGGGACTAGCGAACATTCAGTACTTC. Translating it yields CASSSGLANIQYF.

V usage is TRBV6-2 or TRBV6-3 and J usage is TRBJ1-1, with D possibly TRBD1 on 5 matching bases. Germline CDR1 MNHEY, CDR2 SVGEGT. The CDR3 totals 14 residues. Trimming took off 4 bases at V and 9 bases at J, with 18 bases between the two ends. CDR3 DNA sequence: TGTGCCAGCAGTTTCGGACACCCCGGGTATCAAGCTTTCTTT. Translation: CASSFGHPGYQAFF.